This record covers a single T cell receptor beta chain. This clone was seen once. Its antigen is still unknown. There are no base qualities to consult, and no much larger clone falls within one base. The receptor library was made with the immunoSEQ multiplex PCR assay. For the multiplex PCR, a mixture combining 60 forward primers for TCR Vbeta segments and 13 reverse primers for TCR Jbeta segments was used. The CDR3 region of rearranged TCR beta genes was amplified from genomic DNA by a multiplex PCR assay. The Illumina HiSeq System was used to sequence the amplified TCR beta libraries as 87-base-pair reads. The original methods were these. In a later analysis, tens of millions of unique TCR beta chains were counted across the 650 to 750 repertoires, and roughly 10 million of these chains were shared by at least two donors. Raw reads were error-corrected and collapsed into unique sequences with a nearest-neighbor algorithm that merged closely related sequences to remove PCR and sequencing errors. To assign V, D and J gene segments, CDR3 sequences were aligned to IMGT reference sequences. For a sequence to be retained, at least a six-nucleotide match to both a V gene segment and a J gene segment was required. Rearrangements were called productive when the CDR3 lacked stop codons and stayed in frame with V and J; all others were non-productive. Following IMGT convention, CDR3 was defined as the stretch from the second conserved V-encoded cysteine up to the conserved J-encoded phenylalanine. Sequences without an unambiguous match to a single V gene segment were excluded from the earlier analysis of about 600 of the donors. In an earlier analysis of 587 of the donors, V segments were called functional above 56.7% productive rearrangements and were called segregating when the between-donor standard deviation exceeded 5%. A statistical classification framework was built to diagnose cytomegalovirus status from the catalog of TCR beta chain sequences. In a later analysis, TCR nucleotide sequences were compared against IMGT/GENE-DB human TR gene sequences so that V and J genes could be assigned. Using the TCRdist pipeline, a later analysis assigned CDR3 sequences along with most-parsimonious VDJ recombination scenarios. In a later analysis, each TCR beta chain was defined by its CDR3 amino acid sequence together with its V-gene family, and reads lacking a unique V-gene family were excluded. To address suspected cross-contamination and a sequencing artifact, a later analysis removed roughly 580 highly shared, low-generation-probability nucleotide sequences. For each public chain, a later analysis derived a clonal expansion index from normalized ranks of inferred template counts within each repertoire. In a later analysis, generation probabilities were computed using a VDJ recombination model fitted to out-of-frame rearrangements, and the results were checked against IGoR. A later analysis scored TCR-TCR, TCR-HLA and TCR-CMV co-occurrence with hypergeometric tests, applying a repertoire-size bias correction to TCR pairs. To estimate false discovery rates, a later analysis permuted the HLA or CMV assignments 20 times. In a later analysis, co-occurring TCRs were grouped using DBSCAN, and TCRdist sequence similarity was added for clustering within HLA-allele-positive subsets. Repertoires with fewer than 30,000 or more than 120,000 public chains, plus five repertoires with anomalous nucleotide sharing, were excluded from co-occurrence clustering. TCRdb took this table from immuneACCESS and kept in-frame rearrangements with V and J called. Such tables lack part of the clones; where checked against another copy, unresolved V genes explain under half of the gap, and the rest is unexplained. D and trimming come from the DNA, and the V and J calls and clone size come from that table. In all, the sample holds about 89,000 clones, and roughly 85% of those were seen once. The leading ten clones occupy 6.5% to 8.5% of the sample.

The sample belongs to a study of cytomegalovirus exposure and HLA in healthy donors (dated by TCRdb to about 2017). As for the study more broadly: An earlier analysis of roughly 630 of the donors reported about 290 Gb of sequence data and about 100 million unique TCR beta sequences from about 200 million T cells. About 280 gigabases of sequencing data and roughly 90 million unique TCR sequences were included in an early release covering around 600 HLA-typed donors. Of the roughly 390 genotyped donors, over 80% were placed in the genetic ancestry cluster associated with self-reported Caucasian donors. The study was designed to test whether signatures of past pathogen exposure could be identified by cataloging public T cell receptors. The study used immunosequencing to profile the T cell repertoires of 666 subjects and linked those repertoires to cytomegalovirus serostatus. Along with the roughly 670-subject first cohort, a separate validation cohort of over a hundred different subjects was used. The study combined high-throughput TCR immunosequencing, statistical association of individual TCRs with disease status, and machine learning to predict cytomegalovirus infection status. In a later analysis, previously published TCR beta repertoires from roughly 710 donors were re-analyzed and high-resolution HLA genotyping was added so that TCR occurrence patterns could be studied. Rather than drawing on any new phenotypic data, the later analysis identified candidate immune exposures from TCR beta sequences and the way those sequences occurred across donors. An earlier analysis of approximately 640 of the donors applied high-throughput TCR beta sequencing to assess whether each TCR beta V gene segment acted as functional or pseudogenic. Alongside the repertoire data, information on donor age, sex, ethnicity and CMV serostatus was compiled. In a later genetic analysis, genome-wide SNP genotypes for 398 of the 666 donors were used, and that subset was treated as a discovery cohort. Every repertoire in the discovery cohort had been generated on one and the same sequencing platform. HLA typing covered class I and class II loci at four-digit resolution. The number of typed donors differed by locus: 629-630 for A, B, C, DRB1 and DQB1; 522 for DQA1; 606 for DPA1; and 450 to 480 for DPB1. Four to six DR-DQ haplotypes were handled as single units for association and clustering, since linkage in the cohort was strong. On average, 235,054 unique TCR beta nucleotide sequences were sequenced per donor among 300 to 500 genotyped donors of the cohort, with roughly 18% of those sequences being non-productive. What the research found in general, with its limitations: The classifier was reported to diagnose cytomegalovirus status with high specificity and sensitivity in both the original cohort and the validation cohort. Correlated functional status among segregating V segments might be attributable to linkage disequilibrium, but an unknown experimental factor could not be ruled out. In a later analysis, TCR association rates were found to vary across HLA loci, with the most associated TCRs seen for DRB1 alleles and the fewest for HLA-C alleles. HLA typing was unavailable for some donors at each locus, so association tests used only the typed subset. In vitro tests confirmed that a few of the cytomegalovirus-associated TCR beta chains recognize cytomegalovirus antigens. Broadly in line with IMGT annotations, most TCR beta V segments showed up in productive rearrangements about 90% or about 30% of the time in an earlier analysis of 587 of the donors. In a later analysis, around 17,000 TCR beta sequences were associated with specific HLA alleles at a false discovery rate of 0.05. According to a later analysis, most CMV-associated TCR beta chains appeared to be HLA-restricted, and the HLA associations seemed to be driven largely by CMV exposure. This cohort had only TCR beta chains sequenced, and the lack of alpha or paired-chain data limited which features could be detected. Some IMGT-functional V segments, including TRBV6-2 and TRBV6-3, could not be distinguished by the 87-base-pair reads and were therefore excluded. Across donors, most TCR sequences were observed very rarely, whereas some public TCRs were present in many individuals. A later analysis reported that several top co-occurrence clusters appeared linked to parvovirus B19, influenza, CMV and Epstein-Barr virus. The study listed 150 to 200 TCR beta chains as associated with cytomegalovirus. The only immune exposure information available for the cohort was CMV serostatus. Strong co-occurrence of HLA alleles, especially DR and DQ, made assigning TCR associations to individual alleles difficult. In a later genetic analysis, a missense DCLRE1C variant was associated with V-gene and J-gene trimming of TCR beta chains, and the association was replicated in an independent cohort. Fewer than 20 rarely observed V segments, including chromosome 9 orphons, were excluded from the earlier analysis of about 500 of the donors because counts were too low. A cluster of highly shared sequence variants was judged likely to represent a technical artifact of the sequencing pipeline. According to the authors, the approach could potentially be generalized to other disease states and immunological phenotypes. In a later genetic analysis, fewer N-insertions in productive TCRs were reported among donors in an Asian-associated ancestry cluster than the roughly 670-donor mean. A further reported finding was that TCR beta sequences accurately predicted the HLA-A and HLA-B alleles for most subjects in the first cohort. The presence/absence analyses assumed that sequencing depth was roughly uniform across donors, and that assumption may not be true. In a later analysis, HLA-associated TCR beta chains showed more clonal expansion and lower generation probabilities than non-associated chains that were equally common.

In total, fewer than 750 healthy bone marrow donors made up the cohort. At the time of sampling, every cohort member was nominally healthy, though immune exposures that went unrecorded were likely present. The donor tested CMV seropositive and was one of the 289 seropositive cohort members. Each donor provided a peripheral blood sample, and peripheral blood mononuclear cells were used for TCR beta sequencing. The Qiagen DNeasy Blood Extraction Kit was used to extract genomic DNA from the blood cell samples. The CDR1 and CDR2 encoded by the germline V gene are MGHRA and YSYEKL. From the cysteine up to the phenylalanine, the CDR3 has a length of 15 residues. Kept here is only the CDR3 DNA, which spans 45 bases and is read in frame from base 1. Relative to germline, V is 3 bases shorter and J is 5 bases shorter, with 16 bases between their ends.

This clonotype was sampled from a man aged 40-49 years in good health and CMV-seropositive. The sample taken for sequencing was PBMCs. Recombination joined TRBV4-1 with TRBJ1-2; no confident D gene assignment can be made. Read as DNA, the sequence is TGCGCCAGCAGCCATCCCGGGGTTGGTTTTTATGGCTACACCTTC. Translated, it reads CASSHPGVGFYGYTF.